Listed below are T cell receptor beta chains from one sample, sequenced in a study of a mutant IDH1 vaccine in newly diagnosed glioma. Data came from immunoSEQ multiplex PCR; TCRdb stores just in-frame clones and leaves some out. Here the sample spans about 92,000 clones, around 80% being singletons. The input for sequencing was PBMCs, taken from a glioma patient treated with radiotherapy, temozolomide or both. These receptors were taken from a man between 35 and 55 years old with glioma. Both conserved end residues are part of each CDR3.

TRBJ1-1	TRBV7-9	CASSPRTGGMNTEAFF
TRBJ1-1	TRBV28	CASSPRTGKNTEAFF
TRBJ1-1	TRBV27	CASRDGPMNTEAFF
TRBJ1-4	TRBV30	CARRATNEKLFF
TRBJ2-2	TRBV30	CAWSVPQSGELFF
TRBJ1-6	TRBV15	CATSRDNTYNSPLHF
TRBJ1-3	TRBV9	CASSEGGSGNTIYF
TRBJ2-6	TRBV5-1	CASSLLEQAGANVLTF
TRBJ2-7	TRBV15	CATSRDNPQRGRDPYEQYF
TRBJ2-2	TRBV28	CASKFQGNTGELFF
TRBJ1-2	TRBV19	CASSIGQMGYTF
TRBJ1-3	TRBV18	CASSPFLISEASGNTIYF
TRBJ2-7	TRBV6-5	CASSSVGILSYEQYF
TRBJ2-2	TRBV4-2	CASSQEARAGRTGELFF
TRBJ1-5	TRBV7-8	CASSLDESNQPQHF
TRBJ2-5	TRBV30	CAWSKEGFQETQYF
TRBJ2-1	TRBV10-2	CASKRDRAYNEQFF
TRBJ2-7	TRBV30	CAWRKLAESSYEQYF
TRBJ2-1	TRBV28	CASISGPLGGGRFNEQFF
TRBJ1-5	TRBV2	CASSGQGAYQPQHF
TRBJ2-7	TRBV30	CAWTKDRAQRYF
TRBJ1-3	TRBV5-1	CASSPGQSSGNTIYF
TRBJ2-5	TRBV5-1	CASSLERGRETQYF
TRBJ1-5	TRBV28	CASSLRWDNQPQHF
TRBJ2-7	TRBV18	CASSQAGYEQYF
TRBJ2-3	TRBV11-2	CASSSLAQYTDTQYF
TRBJ2-2	TRBV2	CASSGAGANTGELFF
TRBJ2-3	TRBV7-2	CASSPRLAGAGDTQYF
TRBJ2-7	TRBV18	CASSPGTGFYEQYF
TRBJ1-2	TRBV29-1	CSVEDRAYGYTF
TRBJ2-3	TRBV7-8	CASSLVSGRSDTQYF
TRBJ2-5	TRBV5-1	CASSSGQGAQETQYF
TRBJ1-1	TRBV7-9	CASSLVGLNTEAFF
TRBJ2-2	TRBV10-3	CAISVGGIGELFF
TRBJ2-5	TRBV6-5	CASTSWREIPMAQYF
TRBJ2-7	TRBV18	CASSPLPGQGAEQYF
TRBJ1-1	TRBV19	CASRSPSGGTEAFF
TRBJ1-2	TRBV7-9	CASSLGQAGYTF
TRBJ2-3	TRBV7-2	CASSLVVVTNTQYF
TRBJ2-2	TRBV6-4	CASSVPGRTHSSNTGELFF
TRBJ2-7	TRBV19	CASSPGDGPTYEQYF
TRBJ1-4	TRBV5-1	CASSLVRGDNEKLFF
TRBJ2-7	TRBV5-6	CASSLGLGEQYF
TRBJ2-7	TRBV4-3	CASSSTGKSLTEQYF
TRBJ1-1	TRBV7-2	CASSSTTGAQAFF
TRBJ2-5	TRBV7-2	CASSRTGHVQETQYF
TRBJ1-1	TRBV30	CAWTGGLIEAFF
TRBJ2-3	TRBV6-6	CASPKDPTRSTDTQYF
TRBJ2-5	TRBV7-7	CASSPGPHGETQYF
TRBJ2-7	TRBV10-3	CAITSGTGGYEQYF
TRBJ1-1	TRBV6-5	CASSYSDNTEAFF
TRBJ2-6	TRBV9	CASSAPVAGVGANVLTF
TRBJ1-5	TRBV6-1	CASTIDRIAGPQHF
TRBJ1-2	TRBV6-1	CASSEDIYGYTF
TRBJ1-1	TRBV7-2	CASSPNSGMNTEAFF
TRBJ2-7	TRBV11-1	CASSQIRGGEQYF
TRBJ1-5	TRBV7-9	CASSADTNQPQHF
TRBJ2-5	TRBV7-9	CASSPRETQYF
TRBJ2-5	TRBV11-1	CASSPQLAGQETQYF